A single sample gave rise to the 17 T cell receptor beta chains below, sequenced in a study of cytomegalovirus exposure and HLA in healthy donors. The PCR had 60 Vbeta and 13 Jbeta primers. The table came from immunoSEQ multiplex PCR; TCRdb's copy has only in-frame clones and leaves some out. The sample lists about 99,000 clones, almost 80% seen once, with approximately 4.3% in the top ten. What was sequenced was PBMCs. Receptors were obtained from a man in his fifties or sixties in good health and CMV-seropositive.

The chain recombines TRBV2 with TRBJ1-4; 8 bases align to TRBD1. The V and J ends lost 3 bases and 7 bases, in that order; junction bases with no gene match: 4. Per the germline V gene, CDR1 is SNHLY and CDR2 is FYNNEI. The CDR3 spans 14 residues. CDR3 sequence reads: CASSDDRGTEKLFF. CDR3 DNA sequence: TGTGCCAGCAGTGACGACAGGGGTACTGAAAAACTGTTTTTT. Supplemented by reference TRBV2 and TRBJ1-4, the full variable domain reads EPEVTQTPSHQVTQMGQEVILRCVPISNHLYFYWYRQILGQKVEFLVSFYNNEISEKSEIFDDQFSVERPDGSNFTLKIRSTKLEDSAMYFCASSDDRGTEKLFFGSGTQLSVL.

This sequence joins TRBV30 and TRBJ2-7; 9 positions agree with TRBD1. The V segment lost 3 bases and the J segment 3 bases; nucleotides outside the gene matches: 9. The CDR3 has 15 residues. Per germline, CDR1 GTSNPN and CDR2 SVGIG (reference sequence). The CDR3 nucleotides read TGTGCCTGGAGACCACTCGGGACAGGGAACTACGAGCAGTACTTC. As protein: CAWRPLGTGNYEQYF.

The V and J genes are TRBV19 and TRBJ2-5, with TRBD2 matching 10 bases. The DNA end is more similar to TRBJ2-7, so the J call may be wrong. CDR1 and CDR2 from the germline V gene are LNHDA and SQIVND (reference sequence). The CDR3 sequence is 14 residues long. This CDR3 reads CASSRTSGNYEQYF. CDR3 coding DNA: TGTGCCAGTAGTAGGACTAGCGGAAACTACGAGCAGTACTTC.

The chain links TRBV19 to TRBJ2-5, with a weak D call TRBD2 (6 bases). The CDR3 is 13 residues long. The germline gives CDR1 LNHDA, CDR2 SQIVND (reference sequence). Trimming removed 4 bases at V and 3 bases at J, with 9 bases between. CDR3 in amino acids: CASSTIAEETQYF. As DNA, the CDR3 is TGTGCCAGTAGTACAATAGCGGAAGAGACCCAGTACTTC.

This clone was found a few times. V usage is TRBV5-1 and J usage is TRBJ1-6; tentative D call: TRBD1 (5 bases). The CDR3 is 15 amino acids. V lost 2 bases and J lost 7, with 13 bases in between. The germline V gene has CDR1 SGHRS and CDR2 YFSETQ. The CDR3, as DNA: TGCGCCAGCAGCTTTGGGGGGGTCGCAAATTCACCCCTCCACTTT. Its translation is CASSFGGVANSPLHF.

This chain joins TRBV6-5 and TRBJ2-3; D call uncertain. Trimming removed 7 bases at V and 3 bases at J, with 17 bases between. Germline V lookup: CDR1 MNHEY, CDR2 SVGAGI. CDR3 length: 15 residues. CDR3 sequence: CASTKGKERTDTQYF. In nucleotides, the CDR3 is TGTGCCAGCACTAAAGGAAAGGAGAGGACAGATACGCAGTATTTT.

V is TRBV29-1 and J is TRBJ2-1, with TRBD1 matching 8 bases. After removal of 7 bases from V and 4 bases from J, the junction contained 3 bases not matched to a gene. Germline V CDR1 and CDR2: SQVTM, ANQGSEA. CDR3 length equals 12 residues. DNA of the CDR3: TGCAGCGGGGGACAGGAGTACAATGAGCAGTTCTTC. Translating gives CSGGQEYNEQFF.

The genes are TRBV11-2 and TRBJ2-1, with TRBD2 matching 8 bases. V lost 5 bases to trimming and J lost 5 bases; unmatched junction nucleotides: 5. Per the germline V gene, CDR1 is SGHAT and CDR2 is FQNNGV. The CDR3 length is 14 residues. CDR3 DNA sequence: TGTGCCAGCAGCCCGGGGACTAGAAACAATGAGCAGTTCTTC. This sequence encodes CASSPGTRNNEQFF.

The chain recombines TRBV13 with TRBJ2-5; D not certain. The CDR3 sequence is 12 residues long. Trimming took off 6 bases at V and 5 bases at J, with 10 bases between the two ends. From germline, CDR1 is PRHDT and CDR2 FYEKMQ (reference sequence). The CDR3 coding sequence is TGTGCCAGCAGTTACGGTGTCGAGACCCAGTACTTC. This sequence encodes CASSYGVETQYF.

This clone has only one observation. The J gene is TRBJ1-6, the V gene TRBV15; D is uncertain. This CDR3 spans 16 amino acids. Trimming removed 3 bases at V and 0 bases at J, with 9 bases between. The germline CDR1 and CDR2 sequences are LNHNV and YYDKDF (reference sequence). CDR3: CATSSRGSSYNSPLHF. The CDR3 DNA reads as TGTGCCACCAGCAGTAGAGGGAGCTCCTATAATTCACCCCTCCACTTT. Using reference TRBV15 and TRBJ1-6 for the parts outside the CDR3, the full variable domain is DAMVIQNPRYQVTQFGKPVTLSCSQTLNHNVMYWYQQKSSQAPKLLFHYYDKDFNNEADTPDNFQSRRPNTSFCFLDIRSPGLGDTAMYLCATSSRGSSYNSPLHFGNGTRLTVT.

The chain links TRBV5-6 to TRBJ2-3, with D possibly being TRBD1 (6 bases). Trimming shortened V by 5 bases and J by 2 bases, and 12 bases separated the two germline ends. This CDR3 has 14 amino acids. Germline lookup yields CDR1 SGHDT and CDR2 YYEEEE. CDR3 in DNA: TGTGCCAGCAGAGCGCAGGGGTCCACAGATACGCAGTATTTT. This gives the protein CASRAQGSTDTQYF.

Regarding this clone: The same CDR3 can be traced to other DNA sequences in this sample. V and J are TRBV11-2 and TRBJ2-7, with D possibly matching TRBD2 (6 bases). V lost 0 bases and J 6 bases, leaving 15 bases between the germline ends. The CDR3 runs 15 residues. Germline V gives CDR1 SGHAT, CDR2 FQNNGV. The CDR3 sequence is CASSLESGRMAEQYF. The CDR3 DNA reads TGTGCCAGCAGCTTAGAGTCAGGGAGGATGGCCGAGCAGTACTTC.

This clone was picked up a small number of times. The genes are TRBV15 and TRBJ2-1; 12 nucleotides agree with TRBD2. The trim removed 2 bases at V and 5 bases at J, leaving 7 bases unmatched. This CDR3 spans 17 amino acids. Germline values: CDR1 LNHNV, CDR2 YYDKDF (reference sequence). DNA for the CDR3: TGTGCCACCAGCAGACCCACTAGCGGGAGGCCCCACAATGAGCAGTTCTTC. This sequence encodes CATSRPTSGRPHNEQFF.

The chain combines TRBV14 with TRBJ2-1; 10 positions match TRBD2. This CDR3 contains 15 residues. The germline gives CDR1 SGHDN, CDR2 FVKESK. V lost 4 bases and J lost 6; bases outside the gene matches: 6. The DNA for the CDR3 is TGTGCCAGCAGCCGCTGGACTAGCGGCATCAATGAGCAGTTCTTC. This codes for CASSRWTSGINEQFF.

This clone was seen only a few times. The chain has TRBV5-1 and TRBJ2-2; D may be TRBD2 (6 bases). The ends were cut back, 7 bases at V and 8 bases at J, with 9 bases in the middle. Looked up from germline, CDR1 is SGHRS and CDR2 is YFSETQ. The CDR3 has 11 amino acids. Here the CDR3 reads CASEEGGELFF. In nucleotides, the CDR3 is TGCGCCAGCGAGGAGGGGGGGGAGCTGTTTTTT.

This sequence joins TRBV5-5 and TRBJ2-3; 7 bases align to TRBD2. The CDR3 has 18 residues. Germline CDR1 SGHKS, CDR2 YYEKEE (reference sequence). V shed 3 bases and J 4 bases; nucleotides not matched to a gene: 17. The CDR3 sequence is CASSYLIKGRGGADTQYF. DNA for the CDR3: TGTGCCAGCAGCTACTTGATAAAGGGGAGGGGAGGCGCAGATACGCAGTATTTT.

The chain is built from TRBV6-1 and TRBJ2-7; D perhaps matches TRBD1 (6 bases). V shed 4 bases and J shed 3 bases, with 16 bases lying between them. CDR3 length: 15 amino acids. Germline-derived CDR1 and CDR2 are MNHNS and SASEGT. The CDR3, as DNA: TGTGCCAGCAGTGGCCAACAGGGCGTTAGCTACGAGCAGTACTTC. Its protein product is CASSGQQGVSYEQYF.